This entry concerns a single TCR beta chain. Other DNA sequences in the same sample also yield this CDR3. This specimen comes from a study of OX40 agonist ivuxolimab in advanced cancers. CDR3 length: 15 residues. Per the germline V gene, CDR1 is MDHEN and CDR2 is SYDVKM. Trimming removed 6 bases from V and 1 base from J; junction bases left unmatched: 8. On cycle 4 day 1 and cycle 7 day 1, as well as at baseline, blood was sampled. The data were produced by immunoSEQ multiplex PCR, yet TCRdb's version contains in-frame clones alone and is incomplete. The sample includes 35,000 to 55,000 clones, roughly four fifths of them seen just once.

The sample consisted of CD4+ or CD8+ T cells sorted from blood, taken in a trial of the OX40 agonist ivuxolimab. This clonotype originated in an adult with an advanced solid tumor such as melanoma, head and neck, liver or kidney cancer. The chain couples TRBV28 to TRBJ1-1; 7 bases align to TRBD1. CDR3 sequence: CASRGTARGNTEAFF. CDR3 nucleotide sequence: TGTGCCAGCAGGGGGACAGCCCGGGGGAACACTGAAGCTTTCTTT.